The following is a TCR beta chain sequence with its context. No antigen is known for it. Within one base of it there is no much larger clone, and no base qualities were kept. The label giving this sample's time point can be read as: week 23, last vaccination. A 20-mer mutant IDH1 peptide at 300 micrograms in Montanide made up each vaccine dose, which was injected subcutaneously together with topical imiquimod. Donors had newly diagnosed WHO grade 3 or 4 IDH1-mutant astrocytomas with loss of nuclear ATRX. The samples were drawn from NOA16, a multicentre, single-arm, open-label phase I trial in Germany that tested a mutant IDH1 peptide vaccine in humans for the first time. Genomic DNA for TCRB sequencing was isolated from EDTA blood with the DNeasy Blood and Tissue Kit. The data stem from a study of a mutant IDH1 vaccine in newly diagnosed glioma (dated by TCRdb to the early 2020s). Broadly, across the study: Eight vaccinations were administered to patients in weeks 1, 3, 5, 7, 11, 15, 19 and 23, corresponding to visits V03 through V10. Vaccination began 4-6 weeks after radiotherapy alone, or alongside temozolomide cycles in the chemotherapy-containing groups. The approximately 29 treated patients were approximately 62% male and 37.5% female, with a mean age of roughly 42 years. Prior to enrollment, patients had been given standard therapy consisting of radiotherapy alone, temozolomide alone, or radiochemotherapy with temozolomide, with the combination given to most patients. Peripheral blood was drawn at six visits: V03 (baseline), V05, V07, V10, V12 and V13. For exploratory analyses, about two dozen treated patients had longitudinal TCRB deep sequencing done wherever samples were available.

The CDR3, from cysteine to phenylalanine, totals 12 residues. The sequence is cut down to CDR3 DNA, 36 bases in frame from base 1. V sheds 4 bases and J sheds 7 bases, leaving 13 bases between their ends. From a lookup of the germline V gene, CDR1 and CDR2 are SQVTM and ANQGSEA. Libraries were made using the immunoSEQ multiplex PCR assay. The hsTCRB Kit was used according to the manufacturer's protocol to amplify rearranged TCR beta chain sequences. TCRB libraries were sequenced on an Illumina MiSeq. The original pipeline was this. Demultiplexing, trimming and gene mapping were performed with the kit vendor's proprietary platform. TCRdb re-hosts the immuneACCESS table, in-frame sequences only. Its copies lack some clones; in the studies checked, an unresolved V gene accounts for under half of them, and the cause for the rest is not known. That table is the source of V, J and clone size, and D and trimming were worked out from the DNA. This sample gives 25,000 to 35,000 clones in total; around nine tenths of them show up just once. Around 2.4% of the sample is taken by the ten largest.

Findings and caveats that apply to the study as a whole: The authors noted that analyses of patient blood samples could not be reproduced because of sample limitations. Changes in the top peripheral T cell clonotypes picked up by TCRB sequencing did not appear to be linked to pseudoprogression. PBMC samples for TCRB deep sequencing were selected based on availability. Vaccine-induced immune responses across multiple MHC alleles were detected in 90% to 95% of patients.

The TCR was taken from a man aged 35 to 55 with glioma. The specimen comprised PBMCs, sampled from a glioma patient whose treatment included an IDH1 peptide vaccine. This receptor chain uses TRBV29-1 and TRBJ1-2; no confident D gene assignment can be made. The sequenced DNA is TGCAGCGTTGTTGAGTGGGTGGGTGGCTACACCTTC. It is translated as CSVVEWVGGYTF. The full variable domain, completed from the reference TRBV29-1 and TRBJ1-2 proteins outside the CDR3, reads SAVISQKPSRDICQRGTSLTIQCQVDSQVTMMFWYRQQPGQSLTLIATANQGSEATYESGFVIDKFPISRPNLTFSTLTVSNMSPEDSSIYLCSVVEWVGGYTFGSGTRLTVV.